One sample yielded the 27 T cell receptor beta chains listed below, sequenced in a study of blood T cell repertoires in COVID-19. The assay was immunoSEQ multiplex PCR, and TCRdb's table has in-frame clones only and misses some. Among around 20,000 clones listed, just under 90% were seen once. The sequencing input was peripheral blood. Receptor source: a human donor in a cohort sampled during active COVID-19.

The CDR3 loop reads CASSLADGGIDTQYF. As DNA, the CDR3 is TGTGCCAGCAGCTTAGCAGATGGGGGGATAGATACGCAGTATTTT. This sequence joins TRBV7-8 and TRBJ2-3; TRBD2 might be the D (6 bases). Germline V lookup: CDR1 SGHVS, CDR2 FQNEAQ. Trimming pared 0 bases from V and 5 bases from J, leaving 12 bases between. The CDR3 is 15 residues long.

The chain joins TRBV11-2 to TRBJ2-6; unclear D gene. The ends were cut back, 0 bases at V and 2 bases at J, with 5 bases in the middle. The CDR3 is made up of 15 amino acids. Germline V gene data show CDR1 as SGHAT and CDR2 as FQNNGV. The CDR3 DNA follows: TGTGCCAGCAGCTTAGAAGGAGCTGGGGCCAACGTCCTGACTTTC. Translated, it gives CASSLEGAGANVLTF.

The chain uses TRBV28 and TRBJ1-2, with D possibly matching TRBD1 (5 bases). CDR1 and CDR2 (germline): MDHEN, SYDVKM. The CDR3 spans 13 residues. Between the trimmed V and J ends, which lost 6 bases and 6 bases, there was a span of 14 bases. CDR3 sequence (DNA): TGTGCCAGCAGACTCAGGGTTTTAGATGGCTACACCTTC. It yields the protein CASRLRVLDGYTF.

This sequence joins TRBV10-1 and TRBJ2-7; 14 nucleotides align to TRBD2. Unmatched junction bases numbered 10, after V lost 7 bases and J lost 2 bases. From germline, CDR1 is WNHNN and CDR2 SYGVQD (reference sequence). The CDR3 is 17 residues long. CDR3 loop: CASNWGTSGSLAYEQYF. In DNA, the CDR3 is TGCGCCAGCAACTGGGGGACTAGCGGGAGTCTAGCCTACGAGCAGTACTTC.

The V gene is TRBV6-5, the J gene TRBJ2-4; a weak D match, TRBD1 (5 bases). Germline V gives CDR1 MNHEY, CDR2 SVGAGI. The ends were cut back, 7 bases at V and 8 bases at J, with 12 bases in the middle. This CDR3 region has 12 residues. CDR3 region: CASKSREYIQYF. For the CDR3, the DNA is TGTGCCAGCAAAAGCAGGGAATACATTCAGTACTTC.

The genes are TRBV7-3 and TRBJ2-2; the match to TRBD1 covers 9 bases. The V and J ends lost 6 bases and 5 bases, in that order; junction bases with no gene match: 4. Germline values: CDR1 SGHTA, CDR2 FQGTGA. The length of the CDR3 is 14 residues. As DNA, the CDR3 is TGTGCCAGCAGATCCGGGACAGGGACCGGGGAGCTGTTTTTT. Protein sequence: CASRSGTGTGELFF.

The chain links TRBV11-2 to TRBJ2-1; 9 bases agree with TRBD2. The CDR3 has 15 amino acids. V dropped 5 bases and J dropped 9; count of bases not matched to a gene: 11. Looked up from germline, CDR1 is SGHAT and CDR2 is FQNNGV. In nucleotides, the CDR3 is TGTGCCAGCAGCACCACAGCGGGAGGTGGGGGTGAGCAGTTCTTC. This encodes CASSTTAGGGGEQFF.

The V and J genes are TRBV9 and TRBJ2-5; 8 bases align to TRBD2. V lost 3 bases and J lost 1; bases outside the gene matches: 2. This CDR3 spans 14 amino acids. Germline CDR1 SGDLS, CDR2 YYNGEE. CDR3 nucleotides: TGTGCCAGCAGCGGACTAGCGATCCAAGAGACCCAGTACTTC. It is translated as CASSGLAIQETQYF.

This clone has a single count. The chain carries TRBV18 and TRBJ1-1, with D possibly being TRBD1 (5 bases). The CDR3 covers 14 residues. Trimming pared 2 bases from V and 2 bases from J, leaving 9 bases between. Germline assignment: CDR1 KGHSH and CDR2 LQKENI. The CDR3 loop reads CASSPGQGNTEAFF. The CDR3 region has the DNA TGTGCCAGCTCACCAGGGCAGGGTAACACTGAAGCTTTCTTT. The whole variable domain, remainder taken from reference TRBV18 and TRBJ1-1, is NAGVMQNPRHLVRRRGQEARLRCSPMKGHSHVYWYRQLPEEGLKFMVYLQKENIIDESGMPKERFSAEFPKEGPSILRIQQVVRGDSAAYFCASSPGQGNTEAFFGQGTRLTVV.

This chain joins TRBV18 and TRBJ2-2, with TRBD1 as a possible D gene (5 bases). The germline V and J ends were trimmed by 3 bases and 7 bases, with 15 bases remaining between them. CDR1 is KGHSH, CDR2 LQKENI, per germline. This CDR3 has 15 residues. CDR3 nucleotides: TGTGCCAGCTCACCCGAAGACAGCGCCGGCGGGGAGCTGTTTTTT. The encoded protein is CASSPEDSAGGELFF.

This chain uses TRBV18 with TRBJ1-5; perhaps TRBD1 as D (5 bases). V gave up 4 bases and J gave up 2 bases, with 9 bases separating them. CDR3 length equals 14 residues. Germline loops: CDR1 KGHSH, CDR2 LQKENI. Written as DNA, the CDR3 is TGTGCCAGCTCACTACAAGGGGGCAATCAGCCCCAGCATTTT. Protein sequence: CASSLQGGNQPQHF.

The rearrangement uses TRBV5-8 and TRBJ1-5; perhaps TRBD1 as D (5 bases). Per the germline V gene, CDR1 is SGHTS and CDR2 is YDEGEE. Between the trimmed V and J ends, which lost 0 bases and 0 bases, there was a span of 7 bases. The CDR3 consists of 15 residues. The DNA for the CDR3 is TGTGCCAGCAGCTTGGCAGGGCTTAGCAATCAGCCCCAGCATTTT. This encodes CASSLAGLSNQPQHF.

In its sample, this clone was seen once. The genes are TRBV20-1 and TRBJ2-7; no definite D call. CDR3 length equals 10 residues. In germline, CDR1 is DFQATT, CDR2 SNEGSKA (reference sequence). DNA of the CDR3: TGCAGCGCGATCGGGTACGAGCAGTACTTC. This encodes CSAIGYEQYF.

This chain uses TRBV7-2 with TRBJ2-5; tentative D call: TRBD1 (5 bases). Per germline, CDR1 SGHTA and CDR2 FQGNSA. CDR3 size: 11 residues. Trimming cost V 8 bases and J 9 bases, with 13 bases left between them. As DNA, the CDR3 is TGTGCCAGCCGTGGTCAAGGGGCCCAGTACTTC. Translation: CASRGQGAQYF.

The chain is built from TRBV25-1 and TRBJ2-1, with D possibly TRBD2 on 6 matching bases. The CDR3 spans 14 residues. Germline lookup yields CDR1 MGHDK and CDR2 SYGVNS. Trimming stripped 3 bases from V and 2 bases from J, with 8 bases between. The CDR3 protein is CASSEEGPYNEQFF. The CDR3 DNA reads TGTGCCAGCAGTGAGGAGGGCCCCTACAATGAGCAGTTCTTC.

The chain employs TRBV28 and TRBJ1-5; 7 positions agree with TRBD1. CDR1 is MDHEN, CDR2 SYDVKM, per germline. The CDR3 sequence is 15 residues long. V was clipped by 3 bases and J by 1 base; unmatched bases: 3. CDR3 sequence (DNA): TGTGCCAGCAGTTTCGTACAGGGGAGCAATCAGCCCCAGCATTTT. Protein: CASSFVQGSNQPQHF.

This chain links TRBV5-1 with TRBJ1-5; TRBD1 matches 7 bases. The CDR3 has 15 amino acids. Per the germline V gene, CDR1 is SGHRS and CDR2 is YFSETQ. J lost 1 base, V lost 0 bases, and 1 base had no gene match. The CDR3 is CASSLAGGSNQPQHF. The CDR3 nucleotides read TGCGCCAGCAGCTTGGCAGGGGGAAGCAATCAGCCCCAGCATTTT.

The chain recombines TRBV27 with TRBJ1-6; D gene ambiguous. There are 13 residues in the CDR3. CDR1 and CDR2 from the germline V gene are MNHEY and SMNVEV (reference sequence). V was trimmed by 7 bases and J by 7 bases, leaving 11 bases between them. CDR3 region: CASTTLGNSPLHF. The DNA of the CDR3 is TGTGCCAGCACCACCCTCGGGAATTCACCCCTCCACTTT.

This CDR3 is CASSNRLAGVTDTQYF. CDR3 in DNA: TGTGCCAGCAGCAATCGACTAGCGGGAGTCACAGATACGCAGTATTTT. This sequence joins TRBV13 and TRBJ2-3; 12 bases fit TRBD2. Per the germline V gene, CDR1 is PRHDT and CDR2 is FYEKMQ (reference sequence). J lost 2 bases, V lost 5 bases, and 5 bases had no gene match. The CDR3 covers 16 residues.

The chain carries TRBV3-1 (or the pseudogene TRBV3-2) and TRBJ2-7, with 7 bases lining up with TRBD1. J gave up 5 bases and V 1 base, and 5 bases lay outside the gene matches. The length of the CDR3 is 14 residues. Per the germline V gene, CDR1 is LGHDT and CDR2 is YNNKEL (reference sequence). The CDR3 coding sequence is TGTGCCAGCAGCCAAGGACAGGGCAGGAACGAGCAGTACTTC. Protein sequence: CASSQGQGRNEQYF.

CDR3 region: CASSQVQDPLYGYTF. For the CDR3, the DNA is TGTGCCAGCAGCCAGGTACAGGACCCTCTCTATGGCTACACCTTC. V usage is TRBV6-2 or TRBV6-3 and J usage is TRBJ1-2, with D maybe TRBD1 (5 bases). V dropped 6 bases and J dropped 4 bases, with 18 bases sitting between them. This CDR3 spans 15 amino acids. The germline CDR1 and CDR2 sequences are MNHEY and SVGEGT.

The chain uses TRBV7-6 and TRBJ2-1; D remains ambiguous. The CDR3 covers 14 residues. Per germline, CDR1 SGHVS and CDR2 FNYEAQ. The V end lost 1 base, the J end lost 10 bases, and 14 bases lay between the germline ends. For the CDR3, the DNA is TGTGCCAGCAGCTTAGTGAGAGCCCTGGGCGAGCAGTTCTTC. This encodes CASSLVRALGEQFF.

This chain joins TRBV21-1 and TRBJ2-6; the tabulated D call, TRBD1, remains unverified against the DNA. TRBV21-1 is marked as a pseudogene. This CDR3 is 17 amino acids long. The CDR3 bases are TGTGCCAGCAGCAAATTATTACAGGTCCCTGGGGCCAACGTCCTGACTTTC. Translation: CASSKLLQVPGANVLTF.

The sample holds one count of this clone. The chain joins TRBV11-2 to TRBJ1-3; D gene unclear. The CDR3 spans 15 residues. Germline values: CDR1 SGHAT, CDR2 FQNNGV. The V gene lost 5 bases and the J gene lost 0 bases, with 11 bases spanning the gap. The CDR3 sequence is CASSGSSVSGNTIYF. The CDR3 nucleotides are TGTGCCAGCAGCGGGAGTTCTGTCTCTGGAAACACCATATATTTT.

This clone showed up just once. The chain links TRBV6-2 or TRBV6-3 to TRBJ1-5; 12 bases line up with TRBD1. Germline CDR1 MNHEY, CDR2 SVGEGT. This CDR3 comprises 17 residues. V lost 6 bases and J lost 6; bases outside the gene matches: 12. Here the CDR3 DNA reads TGTGCCAGCAGCACCGCTCCGGGACAGGGGGCTATTCAGCCCCAGCATTTT. This encodes CASSTAPGQGAIQPQHF.

The V and J genes are TRBV7-3 and TRBJ1-6; D is undetermined. Germline V lookup: CDR1 SGHTA, CDR2 FQGTGA. Trimming stripped 5 bases from V and 6 bases from J, with 11 bases between. The CDR3 is made up of 14 amino acids. CDR3 DNA sequence: TGTGCCAGCAGCCTTATGGGGAGTAATTCACCCCTCCACTTT. Translation: CASSLMGSNSPLHF.

The chain combines TRBV7-2 with TRBJ2-3; 11 bases agree with TRBD2. The CDR3 totals 16 residues. The germline V gene has CDR1 SGHTA and CDR2 FQGNSA. J gave up 3 bases and V 4 bases, and 6 bases lay outside the gene matches. This CDR3 reads CASSSFSGRATDTQYF. CDR3 coding DNA: TGTGCCAGCAGCTCTTTTAGCGGGAGGGCTACAGATACGCAGTATTTT.